This section outlines one T cell receptor (beta chain) sequence together with its context. Its antigen remains unknown. The V gene's germline CDR1 is SGHDT and CDR2 YYEEEE. Trimming stripped 0 bases from V and 2 bases from J, with 10 bases between. This CDR3 region has 15 residues. Likely unrecorded immune exposures existed in these nominally healthy donors. The data were obtained in a study of cytomegalovirus exposure and HLA in healthy donors. Notes on the study in general: Exclusion applied to some V segments, including TRBV6-2 and TRBV6-3, as they were indistinguishable.

13 Jbeta primers and 60 Vbeta primers were used for the PCR. Libraries were prepared by immunoSEQ multiplex PCR; TCRdb keeps only in-frame clonotypes and omits some of them. The data hold around 120,000 clones, with about three quarters observed a single time. Sequences were obtained from PBMCs. V usage is TRBV5-6 and J usage is TRBJ2-3; a weak D match, TRBD1 (5 bases). The receptor was isolated from a human donor in good health. The CDR3 DNA reads as TGTGCCAGCAGCTTGGGGGGTGGGGCCACAGATACGCAGTATTTT. This gives the protein CASSLGGGATDTQYF.